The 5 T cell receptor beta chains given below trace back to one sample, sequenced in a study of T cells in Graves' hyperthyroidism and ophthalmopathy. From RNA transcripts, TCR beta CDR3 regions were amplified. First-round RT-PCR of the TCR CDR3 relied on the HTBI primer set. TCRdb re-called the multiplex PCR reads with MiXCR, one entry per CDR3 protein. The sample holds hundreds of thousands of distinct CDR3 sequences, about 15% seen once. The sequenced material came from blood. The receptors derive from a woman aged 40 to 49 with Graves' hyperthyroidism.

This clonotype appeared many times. The CDR3 reads CASSLSDTLRETQYF. CDR3 DNA sequence: TGTGCCAGCAGCTTATCCGATACACTAAGGGAGACCCAGTACTTC. This rearrangement joins TRBV11-2 to TRBJ2-5, with D unresolved. The CDR3 spans 15 residues. Germline V gives CDR1 SGHAT, CDR2 FQNNGV. Trimming cost V 2 bases and J 5 bases, with 15 bases left between them.

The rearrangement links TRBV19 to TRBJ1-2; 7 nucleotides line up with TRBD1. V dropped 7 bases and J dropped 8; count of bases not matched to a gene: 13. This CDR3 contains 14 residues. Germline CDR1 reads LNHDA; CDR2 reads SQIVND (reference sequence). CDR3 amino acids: CASIPREGAGGYTF. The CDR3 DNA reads TGTGCCAGTATCCCCCGCGAGGGGGCGGGCGGCTACACCTTC.

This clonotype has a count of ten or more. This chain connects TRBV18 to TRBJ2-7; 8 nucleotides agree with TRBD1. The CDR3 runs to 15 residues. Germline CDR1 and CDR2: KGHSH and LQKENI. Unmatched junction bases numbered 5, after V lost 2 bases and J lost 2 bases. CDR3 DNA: TGTGCCAGCTCACCAAGTCAGGGGGCCCCCTACGAGCAGTACTTC. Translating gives CASSPSQGAPYEQYF.

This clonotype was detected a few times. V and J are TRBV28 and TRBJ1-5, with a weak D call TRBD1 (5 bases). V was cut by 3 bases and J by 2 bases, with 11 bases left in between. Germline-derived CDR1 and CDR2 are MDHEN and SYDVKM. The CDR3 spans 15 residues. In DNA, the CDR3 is TGTGCCAGCAGTTTCATGGGGCGGGGCAATCAGCCCCAGCATTTT. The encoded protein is CASSFMGRGNQPQHF. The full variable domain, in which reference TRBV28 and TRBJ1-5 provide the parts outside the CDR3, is DVKVTQSSRYLVKRTGEKVFLECVQDMDHENMFWYRQDPGLGLRLIYFSYDVKMKEKGDIPEGYSVSREKKERFSLILESASTNQTSMYLCASSFMGRGNQPQHFGDGTRLSIL.

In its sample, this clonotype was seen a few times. The CDR3 here is CASSLRSNNEQFF. Written as DNA, the CDR3 is TGTGCCAGCAGCCTTCGGTCCAACAATGAGCAGTTCTTC. The chain combines TRBV6-1 with TRBJ2-1; D call uncertain. The germline CDR1 and CDR2 sequences are MNHNS and SASEGT. V shed 6 bases and J shed 5 bases, with 11 bases lying between them. The CDR3 has 13 residues.